A single sample gave rise to the 29 T cell receptor beta chains below, sequenced in a study of neurological immune-mediated disorders. Time point here: longitudinal time-point 1 (baseline). MiXCR, applied by TCRdb to the 5' RACE reads, yields one record per CDR3 protein. In the table there are tens of thousands of distinct CDR3 sequences, 10% of which are singletons. Sequencing used PBMCs. These TCRs come from a man younger than 40 in good health.

This clonotype was seen ten or more times. The chain couples TRBV7-8 to TRBJ2-3; 7 nucleotides match TRBD1. From germline, CDR1 is SGHVS and CDR2 FQNEAQ. CDR3 size: 18 residues. Unmatched junction bases numbered 15, after V lost 5 bases and J lost 1 base. This CDR3 is CASSQGLTTGTRTDTQYF. CDR3 DNA: TGTGCCAGCAGCCAGGGGCTAACGACAGGGACACGCACAGATACGCAGTATTTT.

In its sample, this clonotype was seen many times. J is TRBJ2-7 and V is TRBV28, with TRBD2 as a possible D gene (7 bases). Germline V lookup: CDR1 MDHEN, CDR2 SYDVKM. The CDR3 loop spans 17 amino acids. The ends were cut back, 6 bases at V and 6 bases at J, with 27 bases in the middle. DNA of the CDR3: TGTGCCAGCAGCTCCCCTGGGGGGGCCGCAGGAAGGGGCGAGCAGTACTTC. Translated, it gives CASSSPGGAAGRGEQYF. Filled out from reference TRBV28 and TRBJ2-7, the complete variable domain reads DVKVTQSSRYLVKRTGEKVFLECVQDMDHENMFWYRQDPGLGLRLIYFSYDVKMKEKGDIPEGYSVSREKKERFSLILESASTNQTSMYLCASSSPGGAAGRGEQYFGPGTRLTVT.

This clonotype was observed many times. The genes are TRBV7-2 and TRBJ2-3; TRBD2 matches at 7 bases. This CDR3 region has 16 residues. Germline V lookup: CDR1 SGHTA, CDR2 FQGNSA. V was clipped by 6 bases and J by 6 bases; unmatched bases: 15. CDR3 protein: CASRKNGRASWDTQYF. The CDR3 region has the DNA TGTGCCAGCAGAAAGAATGGGAGGGCCTCCTGGGATACGCAGTATTTT.

This chain joins TRBV7-2 and TRBJ1-3; TRBD1 is a possible D gene (5 bases). The V gene lost 5 bases and the J gene lost 4 bases, with 12 bases spanning the gap. This CDR3 has 14 residues. The V gene's germline CDR1 is SGHTA and CDR2 FQGNSA. CDR3 sequence (DNA): TGTGCCAGCAGCCGGGGCGACTGGGGAAACACCATATATTTT. This gives the protein CASSRGDWGNTIYF.

This clonotype was observed at least ten times. The rearrangement uses TRBV20-1 and TRBJ2-7, with D tentatively TRBD2 (6 bases). Germline CDR1 reads DFQATT; CDR2 reads SNEGSKA (reference sequence). The CDR3 loop spans 19 amino acids. The V gene lost 3 bases and the J gene lost 0 bases, with 27 bases spanning the gap. The CDR3, as DNA: TGCAGTGCTAGCAGTTTGTATCGGCGGGATGATCTCAGCTCCTACGAGCAGTACTTC. Its translation: CSASSLYRRDDLSSYEQYF.

This clonotype was recorded at least ten times. This chain joins TRBV20-1 and TRBJ2-5, with 7 bases matching TRBD2. J gave up 2 bases and V 6 bases, and 0 bases lay outside the gene matches. Germline loops: CDR1 DFQATT, CDR2 SNEGSKA (reference sequence). CDR3 length: 11 residues. The chain's CDR3 is CSAREQETQYF. The CDR3 nucleotides read TGCAGTGCGCGGGAGCAAGAGACCCAGTACTTC.

This clonotype was counted ten times or more. The rearrangement links TRBV11-1 to TRBJ2-1; 13 bases are a match to TRBD2. Germline CDR1 and CDR2: SGHAT and FQDESV (reference sequence). The CDR3 runs 14 residues. The V and J ends lost 5 bases and 7 bases, in that order; junction bases with no gene match: 2. CDR3 sequence (DNA): TGTGCCAGCAGCCTACTAGCGGGAGGGAATGAGCAGTTCTTC. It translates to CASSLLAGGNEQFF.

In its sample, this clonotype was seen many times. This sequence joins TRBV5-6 and TRBJ1-1; D unclear. Germline-derived CDR1 and CDR2 are SGHDT and YYEEEE. Deletions cut 6 bases from V and 1 base from J, with 16 bases between. The length of the CDR3 is 15 residues. In DNA form, the CDR3 reads TGTGCCAGCAACCCCGGAAGGCTGGAGAACACTGAAGCTTTCTTT. It is translated as CASNPGRLENTEAFF.

This clonotype showed up many times. One junction end does not reproduce the germline sequence, and a read error may be involved. V usage is TRBV7-2 and J usage is TRBJ2-7; TRBD2 aligns across 12 bases. The CDR3 sequence is 13 residues long. CDR1 is SGHTA, CDR2 FQGNSA, per germline. CDR3 sequence (DNA): TGTGCCAGCAGCTCCGGGACTAGCGGGTTTGGAAACTTC. Encoded protein: CASSSGTSGFGNF.

In regard to this clonotype: This could be a read error, since a much larger clone is one nucleotide away. The rearrangement joins TRBV20-1 to TRBJ2-7; maybe TRBD2 (6 bases). Germline V gene sequence: CDR1 DFQATT, CDR2 SNEGSKA (reference sequence). V was shortened by 6 bases and J by 5 bases, with 11 bases between the two germline ends. CDR3 length equals 11 residues. Written as DNA, the CDR3 is TGCAGTGCGGCGGGAAGGAACGAGCAGTACTTC. This sequence encodes CSAAGRNEQYF.

In this sample, this clonotype turned up many times. This chain joins TRBV20-1 and TRBJ2-2, with 10 bases lining up with TRBD1. The length of the CDR3 is 14 residues. Germline trimming cut 1 base from V and 4 bases from J; bases unmatched to any gene: 0. CDR1 and CDR2 from the germline V gene are DFQATT and SNEGSKA (reference sequence). The CDR3 DNA sequence: TGCAGTGCTAGAGGACAGGGGGCCACCGGGGAGCTGTTTTTT. Its translation is CSARGQGATGELFF.

This chain joins TRBV3-1 and TRBJ2-1; 10 bases line up with TRBD2. In germline, CDR1 is LGHDT, CDR2 YNNKEL (reference sequence). This CDR3 is built from 16 residues. Trimming removed 0 bases from V and 4 bases from J; junction bases left unmatched: 3. The CDR3 loop reads CASSQDPLAGYNEQFF. CDR3 DNA: TGTGCCAGCAGCCAAGATCCACTAGCGGGGTACAATGAGCAGTTCTTC.

A note on this clonotype: The junction and the germline gene differ at one end; a read error may be behind it. The rearrangement joins TRBV12-3 or TRBV12-4 to TRBJ2-1; a weak D match, TRBD2 (6 bases). CDR3 length: 14 residues. The CDR3 loop reads CASSAGGLLAEQLF. The CDR3 DNA reads TGTGCCAGCAGTGCCGGGGGACTTCTAGCCGAGCAGTTATTC.

This clonotype was seen repeatedly, ten times or more. The chain carries TRBV5-1 and TRBJ2-7; the D gene is possibly TRBD1 (6 bases). The length of the CDR3 is 15 residues. V shed 4 bases and J shed 2 bases, with 16 bases lying between them. Germline V gene data show CDR1 as SGHRS and CDR2 as YFSETQ. The CDR3 sequence is CASSIRPGQTYEQYF. CDR3 coding DNA: TGCGCCAGCAGCATCCGGCCGGGACAAACCTACGAGCAGTACTTC.

A note on this clonotype: One base away lies a much larger clone, so this may be a sequencing read error. V and J are TRBV7-2 and TRBJ2-7; possible D gene TRBD2, 5 bases. Germline V CDR1 and CDR2: SGHTA, FQGNSA. The CDR3 loop spans 15 amino acids. CDR3 nucleotides: TGTGCCAGCAGCTTAGTTGTGGGAGATCGGCACGAGAAGTACTTC. Its protein product is CASSLVVGDRHEKYF.

This clonotype occurred many times. This chain links TRBV5-1 with TRBJ1-1; D is unresolved. Germline CDR1 is SGHRS and CDR2 is YFSETQ. The V gene lost 4 bases and the J gene lost 2 bases, with 9 bases spanning the gap. The CDR3 consists of 13 residues. CDR3 DNA sequence: TGCGCCAGCAGCCTGACACATAACACTGAAGCTTTCTTT. It codes for CASSLTHNTEAFF.

This chain uses TRBV7-2 with TRBJ2-5; perhaps TRBD1 as D (6 bases). The CDR3 loop spans 16 amino acids. V was clipped by 5 bases and J by 2 bases, with 18 bases between them. Germline CDR1 reads SGHTA; CDR2 reads FQGNSA. CDR3 in DNA: TGTGCCAGCAGCCATCGACCAGGGGTCGGGCAAGAGACCCAGTACTTC. Encoded protein: CASSHRPGVGQETQYF.

This clonotype has a count of ten or more. This chain connects TRBV5-5 to TRBJ2-7; weak D call: TRBD1 (6 bases). The CDR3 contains 14 residues. Germline lookup yields CDR1 SGHKS and CDR2 YYEKEE (reference sequence). The V end lost 3 bases, the J end lost 4 bases, and 14 bases lay between the germline ends. CDR3 coding DNA: TGTGCCAGCAGCTACAGGGACCTAAGTTACGAGCAGTACTTC. Amino acids: CASSYRDLSYEQYF.

Worth noting for this clonotype: This may arise from a read error, as a much more abundant clone is one base away. The chain couples TRBV27 to TRBJ2-3; D may be TRBD1 or TRBD2 (5 bases each). In germline, CDR1 is MNHEY, CDR2 SMNVEV (reference sequence). This CDR3 has 13 amino acids. The V end lost 8 bases, the J end lost 5 bases, and 14 bases lay between the germline ends. The CDR3 protein is CASARGGQDTQYF. The CDR3 DNA is TGTGCCAGCGCACGGGGCGGACAAGATACGCAGTATTTT.

There are many counts of this clonotype. The chain carries TRBV7-2 and TRBJ2-7; TRBD2 agrees at 7 bases. Germline assignment: CDR1 SGHTA and CDR2 FQGNSA. V lost 4 bases and J lost 13; bases outside the gene matches: 7. This CDR3 spans 11 amino acids. The CDR3 region is CASSYGGDPYF. For the CDR3, the DNA is TGTGCCAGCAGCTATGGGGGGGATCCCTACTTC. Combining the CDR3 with reference TRBV7-2 and TRBJ2-7 gives the whole variable domain GAGVSQSPSNKVTEKGKDVELRCDPISGHTALYWYRQSLGQGLEFLIYFQGNSAPDKSGLPSDRFSAERTGGSVSTLTIQRTQQEDSAVYLCASSYGGDPYFGPGTRLTVT.

This clonotype came up many times. The chain links TRBV5-1 to TRBJ2-1; 8 positions match TRBD2. This CDR3 is built from 15 residues. J lost 8 bases, V lost 7 bases, and 14 bases had no gene match. Germline V gene lookup returns CDR1 SGHRS and CDR2 YFSETQ. The CDR3 DNA is TGCGCCAGCTCCACTTCACTAAGCGGGAGTGATGAGCAGTTCTTC. This encodes CASSTSLSGSDEQFF. Variable domain in full (rest from reference TRBV5-1 and TRBJ2-1): KAGVTQTPRYLIKTRGQQVTLSCSPISGHRSVSWYQQTPGQGLQFLFEYFSETQRNKGNFPGRFSGRQFSNSRSEMNVSTLELGDSALYLCASSTSLSGSDEQFFGPGTRLTVL.

This clonotype was counted at least ten times. The V call is TRBV4-2, the J call TRBJ1-3; D is possibly TRBD1 (6 bases). The CDR3 totals 19 residues. Trimming pared 0 bases from V and 0 bases from J, leaving 18 bases between. From germline, CDR1 is LGHNA and CDR2 YNFKEQ. This chain's CDR3 is CASSQDRGGTGTSGNTIYF. The CDR3 DNA reads as TGTGCCAGCAGCCAAGATCGGGGTGGCACAGGGACCTCTGGAAACACCATATATTTT.

CDR3 amino acids: CASSLGHYTDTQYF. The CDR3 nucleotides are TGCGCCAGCAGCTTGGGACACTACACAGATACGCAGTATTTT. V gene TRBV5-1 combines with J gene TRBJ2-3; D is uncertain. Trimming removed 0 bases from V and 2 bases from J, with 7 bases in between. Germline CDR1 is SGHRS and CDR2 is YFSETQ. The CDR3 runs 14 residues.

This clonotype came up many times. The chain couples TRBV7-2 to TRBJ2-7; TRBD1 matches 9 bases. CDR1 and CDR2 (germline): SGHTA, FQGNSA. The CDR3 covers 15 residues. V was pared by 5 bases and J by 1 base, with 6 bases of the junction left unmatched. The CDR3 reads CASSPRQGGSYEQYF. As DNA, the CDR3 is TGTGCCAGCAGCCCGAGACAGGGGGGTTCCTACGAGCAGTACTTC.

This clonotype was seen repeatedly, ten times or more. This chain links TRBV10-2 with TRBJ2-1, with a tentative D call TRBD1 (5 bases). The CDR3 sequence is 14 residues long. Germline V gene sequence: CDR1 WSHSY, CDR2 SAAADI. V was cut by 7 bases and J by 8 bases, with 18 bases left in between. As DNA, the CDR3 is TGCGCCAGCAAGGGCCGAAATGGGGCGGATGAGCAGTTCTTC. It translates to CASKGRNGADEQFF.

This clonotype came up many times. The chain's CDR3 is CASSPQGLAGVGNEQFF. The CDR3 DNA reads TGTGCCAGCAGCCCACAGGGACTAGCGGGAGTCGGGAATGAGCAGTTCTTC. The chain recombines TRBV7-9 with TRBJ2-1; 14 bases match TRBD2. Germline V lookup: CDR1 SEHNR, CDR2 FQNEAQ (reference sequence). Trimming cost V 5 bases and J 7 bases; bases outside gene matches: 10. The CDR3 consists of 17 residues. Combining the CDR3 with reference TRBV7-9 and TRBJ2-1 gives the whole variable domain DTGVSQNPRHKITKRGQNVTFRCDPISEHNRLYWYRQTLGQGPEFLTYFQNEAQLEKSRLLSDRFSAERPKGSFSTLEIQRTEQGDSAMYLCASSPQGLAGVGNEQFFGPGTRLTVL.

This clonotype came up a few times. DNA of the CDR3: TGTGCCAGCTCACCAGCGGGACACCAGAACACTGAAGCTTTCTTT. Its translation is CASSPAGHQNTEAFF. The V and J genes are TRBV18 and TRBJ1-1; TRBD1 might be the D (6 bases). Trimming took 2 bases from V and 1 from J, leaving 11 bases between them. The CDR3 spans 15 residues. Germline CDR1 KGHSH, CDR2 LQKENI.

This clonotype turned up a few times. V and J are TRBV4-1 and TRBJ2-7, with 7 bases fitting TRBD1. Germline V gene lookup returns CDR1 MGHRA and CDR2 YSYEKL. With V trimmed by 2 bases and J by 6 bases, 7 bases remained unmatched. This CDR3 contains 14 residues. The CDR3 spells CASSQNRGAGEQYF. CDR3 coding DNA: TGCGCCAGCAGCCAAAACAGGGGTGCGGGCGAGCAGTACTTC.

The chain carries TRBV7-2 and TRBJ2-2; 8 bases map to TRBD2. The V and J ends lost 4 bases and 7 bases, in that order; junction bases with no gene match: 8. CDR1 and CDR2 from the germline V gene are SGHTA and FQGNSA. This CDR3 is built from 15 residues. CDR3 region: CASSSNSGSVGELFF. CDR3 in DNA: TGTGCCAGCAGCTCGAACAGCGGGAGTGTCGGGGAGCTGTTTTTT.